Listed here are 8 T cell receptor beta chains from one sample, sequenced in a study of T cell clonotyping in hematopoietic cell transplantation. As for time point: recipient sample about 28 days before transplant, after cytoreduction. The data were produced by immunoSEQ multiplex PCR, yet TCRdb's version contains in-frame clones alone and is incomplete. The sample shows 15,000 to 20,000 clones, roughly 86% of them seen only once. The specimen was peripheral blood mononuclear cells, collected before stem cell transplant. The source is a man over 45 with acute myeloid leukemia. Some clones in this sample may be carry-over from other donors' samples.

The V gene is TRBV7-8, the J gene TRBJ2-7, with D hard to call. The length of the CDR3 is 13 residues. CDR1 and CDR2 (germline): SGHVS, FQNEAQ. V was clipped by 1 base and J by 6 bases, with 10 bases between them. In DNA form, the CDR3 reads TGTGCCAGCAGCTTAGATAGTGTTTCCGAGCAGTACTTC. As protein: CASSLDSVSEQYF.

The gene calls are TRBV9 and TRBJ1-3, with a possible D match to TRBD1 (5 bases). This CDR3 region has 16 residues. V gave up 0 bases and J gave up 1 base, with 11 bases separating them. CDR1 is SGDLS, CDR2 YYNGEE, per germline. CDR3 residues: CASSVAGGTSGNTIYF. The CDR3 DNA reads TGTGCCAGCAGCGTAGCCGGGGGGACTTCTGGAAACACCATATATTTT.

This chain links TRBV9 with TRBJ2-1; 10 bases are shared with TRBD2. The CDR3 has 15 residues. CDR1 and CDR2 from the germline V gene are SGDLS and YYNGEE. Trimming at V came to 0 bases and at J to 8 bases, leaving 5 bases not matched to a gene. In DNA, the CDR3 is TGTGCCAGCAGCGTAGTAGCGGGGGGCCGTCATGAGCAGTTCTTC. Its translation: CASSVVAGGRHEQFF.

This clone was picked up a small number of times. This chain joins TRBV4-2 and TRBJ1-5; TRBD1 matches at 10 bases. Per germline, CDR1 LGHNA and CDR2 YNFKEQ. The CDR3 spans 15 residues. The V gene end was trimmed by 3 bases and the J gene end by 6 bases; junction bases not matched to a gene: 5. The CDR3 sequence: CASSHRTGGSQPQHF. In DNA, the CDR3 is TGTGCCAGCAGCCACCGGACAGGGGGAAGTCAGCCCCAGCATTTT.

The sample holds a few counts of this clone. The J gene is TRBJ1-5, the V gene TRBV28; possible D gene TRBD1, 5 bases. The ends were cut back, 6 bases at V and 0 bases at J, with 9 bases in the middle. The CDR3 is made up of 14 amino acids. Germline CDR1 reads MDHEN; CDR2 reads SYDVKM. This chain's CDR3 is CASSRGNSNQPQHF. Written as DNA, the CDR3 is TGTGCCAGCAGCCGGGGGAATAGCAATCAGCCCCAGCATTTT.

The chain uses TRBV27 and TRBJ2-2; D not certain. Germline CDR1 is MNHEY and CDR2 is SMNVEV (reference sequence). Trimming removed 5 bases from V and 4 bases from J, with 5 bases in between. The CDR3 contains 12 residues. CDR3 DNA: TGTGCCAGCAGTCCCCCCACCGGGGAGCTGTTTTTT. The encoded protein is CASSPPTGELFF.

V and J are TRBV11-2 and TRBJ2-1; 10 bases are shared with TRBD2. CDR1 is SGHAT and CDR2 is FQNNGV in the germline V gene. V lost 1 base, J lost 9 bases, and 6 bases stayed unmatched. CDR3 length: 15 amino acids. CDR3 sequence: CASSLVASGGGEQFF. In DNA form, the CDR3 reads TGTGCCAGCAGCTTAGTAGCTAGCGGGGGTGGTGAGCAGTTCTTC.

This chain joins TRBV29-1 and TRBJ2-7; 7 positions agree with TRBD2. This CDR3 is 14 amino acids long. Germline CDR1 is SQVTM and CDR2 is ANQGSEA. Germline trimming cut 6 bases from V and 2 bases from J; bases unmatched to any gene: 10. In DNA, the CDR3 is TGCAGCGTCTCCTTGGTTGGGGGGGCCTACGAGCAGTACTTC. Translating gives CSVSLVGGAYEQYF.